This is a list of T cell receptor beta chains from one sample in a study of shared clonotypes between healthy human individuals. Some clones are missing from TCRdb's copy, which holds only in-frame ones; the method was immunoSEQ multiplex PCR. The repertoire has 2.3 million or so clones, more than 85% of them found once; the top ten carry approximately 0.4%. Source material: naive CD4+ T cells from PBMCs. Source of these receptors: a man between 18 and 35 years old in good health. Some clones in this sample may be carry-over from other donors' samples. Each CDR3 is given with its conserved first and last residue. D genes are given only for firm matches. The size entry is marked missing in some rows and otherwise reads once, few, many or a size class.

j_call,clone_size,d_call,v_call,cdr3_nt,cdr3_aa
TRBJ2-6,NA,NA,TRBV7-3,TGTGCCAGCAGCTTAACGACTTCTGGGGCCAACGTCCTGACTTTC,CASSLTTSGANVLTF
TRBJ1-5,few,NA,TRBV27,TGTGCCAGCAGTTTTTCGCAGAATCAGCCCCAGCATTTT,CASSFSQNQPQHF
TRBJ1-1,NA,NA,TRBV28,TGTGCCAGCAGACCGGACAGTCCTTGGACTGAAGCTTTCTTT,CASRPDSPWTEAFF
TRBJ1-4,NA,NA,TRBV2,TGTGCCAGCAGTGCAGGGATACTGTTTTTT,CASSAGILFF
TRBJ2-7,NA,TRBD2,TRBV7-2,TGTGCCAGCAGCTTAGGGCTAGCGGGAGGTTACGAGCAGTACTTC,CASSLGLAGGYEQYF
TRBJ2-2,NA,NA,TRBV27,TGTGCCAGCAGCCTGATAGGAGGGGAGCTGTTTTTT,CASSLIGGELFF
TRBJ2-4,NA,NA,TRBV11-3,TGTGCCAGCAGCTTTGCAGAGAATGGCATTCAGTACTTC,CASSFAENGIQYF
TRBJ2-1,NA,NA,TRBV5-4,TGTGCCAGCAGGCATGACGTATACAATGAGCAGTTCTTC,CASRHDVYNEQFF
TRBJ1-1,NA,NA,TRBV10-3,TGTGCCATCAGCGAGCTGACGGGATCTGAAGCTTTCTTT,CAISELTGSEAFF
TRBJ1-3,NA,NA,TRBV11-3,TGTGCCAGCAGCTTGGTGAACAAAGAGGGCTCTGGAAACACCATATATTTT,CASSLVNKEGSGNTIYF
TRBJ1-4,NA,NA,TRBV5-5,TGTGCCAGCAGCTTGGGGACAGTGGGTGAAAAACTGTTTTTT,CASSLGTVGEKLFF
TRBJ2-7,once,TRBD2,TRBV5-5,TGTGCCAGCAGCTCGGGGACTAGCGGGATGTGGGAGCAGTACTTC,CASSSGTSGMWEQYF
TRBJ2-4,NA,NA,TRBV11-1,TGTGCCAGCAGCGGTGGGGGTTTAGCCAAAAACATTCAGTACTTC,CASSGGGLAKNIQYF
TRBJ2-4,NA,TRBD2,TRBV28,TGTGCCAGCAGTTTGGCGGGAGACGCCAAAAACATTCAGTACTTC,CASSLAGDAKNIQYF
TRBJ2-5,once,NA,TRBV28,TGTGCCAGCAGTTTATTAAGGGACCAAGAGACCCAGTACTTC,CASSLLRDQETQYF
TRBJ1-1,NA,NA,TRBV7-9,TGTGCCAGCAGCTTAATAACAAAAGCTTTCTTT,CASSLITKAFF
TRBJ1-3,NA,NA,TRBV7-9,TGTGCCAGCAGACAGGTTGACACCATATATTTT,CASRQVDTIYF
TRBJ2-6,NA,NA,TRBV4-2,TGTGCCAGCAGCACCGTGCAGGGGGGTTCTGGGGCCAACGTCCTGACTTTC,CASSTVQGGSGANVLTF
TRBJ2-1,NA,NA,TRBV2,TGTGCCAGCAGTCCTAGACTAGGAACATACAATGAGCAGTTCTTC,CASSPRLGTYNEQFF
TRBJ2-3,NA,NA,TRBV29-1,TGCAGCGTTGAAGGTCTCCCCGGGGATACGCAGTATTTT,CSVEGLPGDTQYF
TRBJ1-5,NA,NA,TRBV19,TGTGCCAGTAGTGGGGGGCCGAACCTCGGGAGGCCCCAGCATTTT,CASSGGPNLGRPQHF
TRBJ1-3,NA,NA,TRBV5-5,TGTGCCAGCAGCTTGGTGGGCGGCTTAGGGTCTGGAAACACCATATATTTT,CASSLVGGLGSGNTIYF
TRBJ2-1,NA,NA,TRBV7-2,TGTGCCAGCAGCTTTGACCGACAGGTCACACAGTTCTTC,CASSFDRQVTQFF
TRBJ2-3,NA,NA,TRBV5-1,TGCGCCAGCAGCTTGGCCATGGACGCAGGTAGCACAGATACGCAGTATTTT,CASSLAMDAGSTDTQYF
TRBJ1-2,once,NA,TRBV2,TGTGCCAGCAGTGAGGGACTTAACTATGGCTACACCTTC,CASSEGLNYGYTF
TRBJ2-3,NA,NA,TRBV29-1,TGCAGCGTTGGTCCCCTTTTGTCGGGAGATACGCAGTATTTT,CSVGPLLSGDTQYF
TRBJ2-7,NA,TRBD1,TRBV28,TGTGCCAGCAGTCGGACAGGGGAAGTCTACGAGCAGTACTTC,CASSRTGEVYEQYF
TRBJ2-2,NA,TRBD2,TRBV4-3,TGCGCCAGCACCCTGGGACTAGGGACCGGGGAGCTGTTTTTT,CASTLGLGTGELFF
TRBJ1-1,few,NA,TRBV6-5,TGTGCCAGCAGTTACTCGGGGGGACCGGGGGCTTTCTTT,CASSYSGGPGAFF
TRBJ2-7,once,NA,TRBV5-1,TGCGCCAGCAGCTTGGATCCGGGGGAGCAGTACTTC,CASSLDPGEQYF
TRBJ1-1,NA,NA,TRBV6-5,TGTGCCAGCAGGGTCCGCCCCATGGGAACTGAAGCTTTCTTT,CASRVRPMGTEAFF
TRBJ2-3,NA,TRBD1,TRBV11-1,TGTGCCAGCAGCCTAAACCAGGGGGCATCAGATACGCAGTATTTT,CASSLNQGASDTQYF
TRBJ2-2,NA,NA,TRBV28,TGTGCCAGCAGTGGCACCGGGGAGCTGTTTTTT,CASSGTGELFF
TRBJ1-5,few,NA,TRBV28,TGTGCCAGCAGAACTTGGGATCAGCCCCAGCATTTT,CASRTWDQPQHF
TRBJ2-3,NA,NA,TRBV5-6,TGTGCCAGCAGCCGCGGAAGGGGACGGGAAGATACGCAGTATTTT,CASSRGRGREDTQYF
TRBJ1-2,NA,NA,TRBV6-1,TGTGCCAGCAGTGAAAGGGGTTACGACACCTTC,CASSERGYDTF
TRBJ1-6,NA,TRBD1,TRBV4-1,TGCGCCAGCAGCCCTCAGACAGGGGCGGGACAGAGTAATTCACCCCTCCACTTT,CASSPQTGAGQSNSPLHF
TRBJ2-7,NA,NA,TRBV6-6,TGTGCCAGCAGTCTGGGGTATCGGACCTACGAGCAGTACTTC,CASSLGYRTYEQYF
TRBJ1-5,few,NA,TRBV30,TGTGCCTGGAGTTCCGGGGTGGGGCAGCCCCAGCATTTT,CAWSSGVGQPQHF
TRBJ2-1,NA,NA,TRBV5-1,TGCGCCAGCAGCTTGGCTCAGGGTTACAATGAGCAGTTCTTC,CASSLAQGYNEQFF
TRBJ2-5,NA,NA,TRBV4-1,TGCGCCAGCAGCCCGGGGGCAGGCGGCGCAGAGACCCAGTACTTC,CASSPGAGGAETQYF
TRBJ2-2,once,TRBD1,TRBV18,TGTGCCAGCTCACCTACAGGGGCGAAGTACACCGGGGAGCTGTTTTTT,CASSPTGAKYTGELFF
TRBJ2-7,NA,NA,TRBV5-1,TGCGCCAGCAGCTCCGGGACGGCGGTCCCTGGGGAGCAGTACTTC,CASSSGTAVPGEQYF
TRBJ1-5,once,TRBD1,TRBV6-6,TGTGCCAGCAGTAGGACAGGGTCTAGCAATCAGCCCCAGCATTTT,CASSRTGSSNQPQHF
TRBJ2-7,NA,TRBD2,TRBV28,TGTGCCAGCACCCTGAGGATCTTAGCGGGAAAAGTAGACGAGCAGTACTTC,CASTLRILAGKVDEQYF
TRBJ1-2,NA,NA,TRBV29-1,TGCAGCGTAGCGACGGGGACTAACTATGGCTACACCTTC,CSVATGTNYGYTF
TRBJ1-1,NA,TRBD1,TRBV28,TGTGCCAGCAGTCTCTCACGTACCGGGACAGGGGCTGAAGCTTTCTTT,CASSLSRTGTGAEAFF